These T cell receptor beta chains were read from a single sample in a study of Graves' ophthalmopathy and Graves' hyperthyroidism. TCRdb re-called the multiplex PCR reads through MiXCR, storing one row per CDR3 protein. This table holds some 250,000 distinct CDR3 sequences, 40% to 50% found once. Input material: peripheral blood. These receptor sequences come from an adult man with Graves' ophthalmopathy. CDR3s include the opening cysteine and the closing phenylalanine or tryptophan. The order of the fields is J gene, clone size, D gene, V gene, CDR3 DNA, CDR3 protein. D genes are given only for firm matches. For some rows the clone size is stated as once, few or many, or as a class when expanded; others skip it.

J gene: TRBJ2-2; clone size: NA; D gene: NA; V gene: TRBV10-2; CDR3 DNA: TGCGCCAGCAGCAGGCCGCCTCACACCGGGGAGCTGTTTTTT; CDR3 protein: CASSRPPHTGELFF
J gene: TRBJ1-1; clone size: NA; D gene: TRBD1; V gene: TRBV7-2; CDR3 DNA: TGTGCCAGCAGCCAGCATGGGACAGGGGAAACTGAAGCTTTCTTT; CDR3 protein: CASSQHGTGETEAFF
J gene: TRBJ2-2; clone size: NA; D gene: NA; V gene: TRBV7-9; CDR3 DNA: TGTGCCTGGGAGGGGGTGACAGGGCCGAACACCGGGGAGCTGTTTTTT; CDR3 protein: CAWEGVTGPNTGELFF
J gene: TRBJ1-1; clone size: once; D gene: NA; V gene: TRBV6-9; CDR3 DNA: TGTGCCAGCAGTTACGGGCCAGGAGGTCGAACTGAAGCTTTCTTT; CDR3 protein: CASSYGPGGRTEAFF
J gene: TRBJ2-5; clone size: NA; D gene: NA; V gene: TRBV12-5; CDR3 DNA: TGTGCTAGTGGTCGCCGGGACAACCAAGAGACCCAGTACTTC; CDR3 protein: CASGRRDNQETQYF
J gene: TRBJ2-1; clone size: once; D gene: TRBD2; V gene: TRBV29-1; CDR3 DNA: TGCAGCGTTGGGACTAGCGGATACAATGAGCAGTTCTTC; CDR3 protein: CSVGTSGYNEQFF
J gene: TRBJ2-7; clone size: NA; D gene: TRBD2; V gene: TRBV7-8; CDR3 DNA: TGTGCCAGCAGCGTAGCGGGAGGGTTTGAGCAGTACTTC; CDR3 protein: CASSVAGGFEQYF
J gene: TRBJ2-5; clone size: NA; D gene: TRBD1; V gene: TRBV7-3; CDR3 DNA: TGTGCCAGCAGCTTCTGGACAGGGGCGGCGGACGGGACCCAGTACTTC; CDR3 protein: CASSFWTGAADGTQYF
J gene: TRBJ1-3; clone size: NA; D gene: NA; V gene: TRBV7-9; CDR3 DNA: TGTGCCAGCAGCTTAGTCCAGGGACTCGGAAACACCATATATTTT; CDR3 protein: CASSLVQGLGNTIYF
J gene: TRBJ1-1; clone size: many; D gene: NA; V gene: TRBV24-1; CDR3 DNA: TGTGCCACCATGGGGAGAGGGGCGAACACTGAAGCTTTCTTT; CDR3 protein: CATMGRGANTEAFF
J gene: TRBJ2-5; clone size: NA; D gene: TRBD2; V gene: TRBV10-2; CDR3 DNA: TGCGCCAGCAGTGATAATAGCGGGGGCCAAGAGACCCAGTACTTC; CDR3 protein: CASSDNSGGQETQYF
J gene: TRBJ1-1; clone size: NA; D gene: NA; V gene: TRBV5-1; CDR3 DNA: TGCGCCAGCAGCCCAGGAGCTGTTAACACTGAAGCTTTCTTT; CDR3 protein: CASSPGAVNTEAFF
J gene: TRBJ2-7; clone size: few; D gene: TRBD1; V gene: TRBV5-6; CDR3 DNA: TGTGCCAGCAGCGGGGACAGTACCTCCTACGAGCAGTACTTC; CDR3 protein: CASSGDSTSYEQYF
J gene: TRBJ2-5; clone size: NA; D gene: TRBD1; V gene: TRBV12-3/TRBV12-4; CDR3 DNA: TGTGCCAGCAGTTACCTTCCGGGTAGGGGGCTAGTGGAGACCCAGTACTTC; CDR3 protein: CASSYLPGRGLVETQYF
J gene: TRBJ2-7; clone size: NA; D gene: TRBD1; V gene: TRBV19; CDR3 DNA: TGTGCCAGTAGTGCGAGGGGGCGCGACGAGCAGTACTTC; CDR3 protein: CASSARGRDEQYF
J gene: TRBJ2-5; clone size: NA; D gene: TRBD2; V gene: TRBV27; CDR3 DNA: TGTGCCAGCAGCCGGGGGGGTTCGTACCAAGAGACCCAGTACTTC; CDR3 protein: CASSRGGSYQETQYF
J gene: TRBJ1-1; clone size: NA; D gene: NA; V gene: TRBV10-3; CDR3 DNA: TGTGCCAGCAGGCGGGGCTCGAACACTGAAGCTTTCTTT; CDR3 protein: CASRRGSNTEAFF
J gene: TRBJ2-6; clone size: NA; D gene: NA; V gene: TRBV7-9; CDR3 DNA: TGTGCCAGCCTCGAGGGGGTGGAAAAGGCCAACGTCCTGACTTTC; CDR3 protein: CASLEGVEKANVLTF
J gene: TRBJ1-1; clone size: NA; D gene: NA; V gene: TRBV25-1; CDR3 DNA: TGTGCCAGCAGGTGGGGGACGGCTAACACTGAAGCTTTCTTT; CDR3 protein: CASRWGTANTEAFF
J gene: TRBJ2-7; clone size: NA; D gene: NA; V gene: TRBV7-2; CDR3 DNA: TGTGCCAGTCGGCGGACCTACGAGCAGTACTTC; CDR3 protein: CASRRTYEQYF
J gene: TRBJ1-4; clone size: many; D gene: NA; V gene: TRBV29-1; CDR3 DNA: TGCAGCGTAGCCCGGGACGACAATGAAAAACTGTTTTTT; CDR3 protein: CSVARDDNEKLFF
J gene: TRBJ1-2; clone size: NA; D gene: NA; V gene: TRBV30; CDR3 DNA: TGTGCCTGGACAGGGATTTCCCGCGGCTACACCTTC; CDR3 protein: CAWTGISRGYTF
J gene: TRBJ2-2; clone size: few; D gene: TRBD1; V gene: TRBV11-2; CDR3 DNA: TGTGCCAGCAGCTTAGGGACAGGGAACACCGGGGAGCTGTTTTTT; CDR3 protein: CASSLGTGNTGELFF
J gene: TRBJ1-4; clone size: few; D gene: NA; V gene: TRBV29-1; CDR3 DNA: TGCAGCGTTGTGCGAGACGGTAATGAAAAACTGTTTTTT; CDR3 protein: CSVVRDGNEKLFF
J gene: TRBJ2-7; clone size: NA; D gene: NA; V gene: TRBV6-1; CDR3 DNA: TGTGCCAGCAGTTACGACGCACCTTCCTACGAGCAGTACTTC; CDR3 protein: CASSYDAPSYEQYF
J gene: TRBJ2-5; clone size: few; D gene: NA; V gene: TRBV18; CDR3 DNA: TGTGCCAGCTCACCCCTCGTCGAGACCCAGTACTTC; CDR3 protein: CASSPLVETQYF
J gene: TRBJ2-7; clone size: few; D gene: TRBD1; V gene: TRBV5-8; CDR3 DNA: TGTGCCAGCAGCCCCCGGGACAGGGGAATCTACGAGCAGTACTTC; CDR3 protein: CASSPRDRGIYEQYF
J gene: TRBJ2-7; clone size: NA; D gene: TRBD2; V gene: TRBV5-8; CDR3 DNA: TGTGCCAGCAGCACAGTGGCTAGCGGGGGGAGGTACGAGCAGTACTTC; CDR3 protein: CASSTVASGGRYEQYF
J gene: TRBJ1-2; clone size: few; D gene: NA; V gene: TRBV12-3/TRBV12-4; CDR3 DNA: TGTGCCAGCAGTTTACCGGGATCGAGAAGTAGGGGGGGCCATGGCTACACCTTC; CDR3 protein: CASSLPGSRSRGGHGYTF
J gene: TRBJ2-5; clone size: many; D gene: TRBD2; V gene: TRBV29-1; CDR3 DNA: TGCAGCGGGACGGGACTAGCGGAGGAGACCCAGTACTTC; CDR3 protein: CSGTGLAEETQYF
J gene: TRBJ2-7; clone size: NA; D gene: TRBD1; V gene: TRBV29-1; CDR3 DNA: TGCAGCTCACAAGGGACAGGGAACCGCTACGAGCAGTACTTC; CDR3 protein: CSSQGTGNRYEQYF
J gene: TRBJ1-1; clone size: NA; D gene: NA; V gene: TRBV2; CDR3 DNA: TGTGCCAGCAGCATAGGGACGAGAACTGAAGCTTTCTTT; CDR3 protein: CASSIGTRTEAFF
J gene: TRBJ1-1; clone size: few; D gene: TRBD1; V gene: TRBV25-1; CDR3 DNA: TGTGCCAGCAGTGGGGACAGGGCTAACACTGAAGCTTTCTTT; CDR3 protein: CASSGDRANTEAFF
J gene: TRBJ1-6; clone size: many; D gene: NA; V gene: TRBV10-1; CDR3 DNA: TGCGCCAGCAGTGATGGCCGGGGGACCCTCCACTTT; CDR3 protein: CASSDGRGTLHF
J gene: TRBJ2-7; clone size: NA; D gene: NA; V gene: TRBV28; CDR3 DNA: TGTGCCAGCAGGGCCTCCCCCCCCTACGAGCAGTACTTC; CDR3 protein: CASRASPPYEQYF
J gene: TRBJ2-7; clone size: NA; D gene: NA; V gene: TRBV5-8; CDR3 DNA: TGTGCCAGCAGCCCACTTGGGACACCCCTCTCCTACGAGCAGTACTTC; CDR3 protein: CASSPLGTPLSYEQYF
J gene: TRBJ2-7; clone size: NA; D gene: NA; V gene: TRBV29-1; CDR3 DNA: TGCAGCGTTGGTACGACCTCCTACGAGCAGTACTTC; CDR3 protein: CSVGTTSYEQYF
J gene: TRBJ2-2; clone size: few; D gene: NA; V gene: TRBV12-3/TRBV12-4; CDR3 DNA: TGTGCCAGCAGTTTGGGGCACGGGGAGCTGTTTTTT; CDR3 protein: CASSLGHGELFF
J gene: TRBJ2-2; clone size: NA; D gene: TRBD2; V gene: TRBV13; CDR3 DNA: TGTGCCAGCAGCTTTAGCGGGAGGGAGCTGTTTTTT; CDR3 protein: CASSFSGRELFF
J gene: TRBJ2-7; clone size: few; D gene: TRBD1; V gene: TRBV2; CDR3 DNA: TGTGCCAGCAACAGACAGGGTTCGTTCTACGAGCAGTACTTC; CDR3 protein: CASNRQGSFYEQYF
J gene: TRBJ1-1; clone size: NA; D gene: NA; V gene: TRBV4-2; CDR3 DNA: TGTGCCAGCAGCGAAGGGGGAGGAGAGGCCACTGAAGCTTTCTTT; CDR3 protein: CASSEGGGEATEAFF